This T cell receptor (beta chain) emerged from a study of cytomegalovirus exposure and HLA in healthy donors. Researchers ran the PCR with 60 Vbeta and 13 Jbeta primers. Generated by immunoSEQ multiplex PCR, the TCRdb table keeps only in-frame clones and is missing some. This table holds under 200,000 clones, just over 75% found once. This CDR3 is built from 12 residues. Trimming removed 10 bases from V and 7 bases from J; junction bases left unmatched: 3. CDR1 SEHNR and CDR2 FQNEAQ come from the germline V gene (reference sequence). The gene calls are TRBV7-9 and TRBJ1-4, with 10 nucleotides matching TRBD1. This TCR derives from a man aged 40-49 years in good health and CMV-seronegative. Input material: PBMCs. In DNA, the CDR3 is TGTGCCATGGACAGGGGGGGTGAAAAACTGTTTTTT. Amino acids: CAMDRGGEKLFF.